What follows are 10 T cell receptor beta chains derived from one specimen sequenced in a study of blood T cell repertoires in COVID-19. The repertoire was sequenced with immunoSEQ multiplex PCR; TCRdb's copy has only in-frame clones and lacks some. This sample has 450,000 to 500,000 clones, with roughly nine tenths found just once. The sequenced material came from PBMCs or T cells enriched from blood (not recorded which). The origin of the receptors is a woman in her sixties who had recovered from COVID-19.

The chain has TRBV10-3 and TRBJ2-5, with a tentative D call TRBD1 (6 bases). There are 13 residues in the CDR3. V was shortened by 9 bases and J by 5 bases, with 16 bases between the two germline ends. Germline V CDR1 and CDR2: ENHRY, SYGVKD. CDR3 sequence (DNA): TGTGCCATTGGGGGCAGGGATGGGGAGACCCAGTACTTC. It codes for CAIGGRDGETQYF.

The genes are TRBV18 and TRBJ2-2; possibly TRBD2 for D (5 bases). CDR3 length equals 15 residues. Trimming cost V 4 bases and J 3 bases, with 12 bases left between them. Germline CDR1 is KGHSH and CDR2 is LQKENI. In DNA, the CDR3 is TGTGCCAGCTCACTTTCGCAAGCGGACACCGGGGAGCTGTTTTTT. Protein product: CASSLSQADTGELFF.

The chain recombines TRBV2 with TRBJ2-5, with D possibly TRBD2 on 5 matching bases. This CDR3 is built from 15 residues. Looked up from germline, CDR1 is SNHLY and CDR2 is FYNNEI. V was shortened by 4 bases and J by 4 bases, with 16 bases between the two germline ends. CDR3 region: CASSGNSASRETQYF. Here the CDR3 DNA reads TGTGCCAGCAGTGGAAATTCGGCTAGCAGAGAGACCCAGTACTTC.

This clone was seen a handful of times. This chain uses TRBV7-9 with TRBJ1-5; no firm D call. The V end was cut by 5 bases, the J end by 1 base, with 15 bases between. CDR3 length: 16 amino acids. Germline CDR1 and CDR2: SEHNR and FQNEAQ (reference sequence). The CDR3 is CASSDLETPSNQPQHF. The DNA of the CDR3 is TGTGCCAGCAGCGACCTCGAGACACCAAGCAATCAGCCCCAGCATTTT.

V usage is TRBV10-3 and J usage is TRBJ2-1; no firm D call. Germline assignment: CDR1 ENHRY and CDR2 SYGVKD. V was clipped by 2 bases and J by 9 bases, with 11 bases between them. This CDR3 has 13 amino acids. The CDR3 loop is CAISEASLGEQFF. The CDR3 nucleotides are TGTGCCATCAGTGAGGCCTCCCTAGGTGAGCAGTTCTTC.

The rearrangement links TRBV7-9 to TRBJ1-4; a weak D match, TRBD1 (6 bases). The CDR3 has 12 amino acids. Germline CDR1 SEHNR, CDR2 FQNEAQ (reference sequence). Deletions cut 4 bases from V and 8 bases from J, with 8 bases between. The CDR3 region is CASSSGVEKLFF. In nucleotides, the CDR3 is TGTGCCAGCAGCTCAGGGGTAGAAAAACTGTTTTTT. Full variable domain (outside the CDR3, taken from reference TRBV7-9 and TRBJ1-4): DTGVSQNPRHKITKRGQNVTFRCDPISEHNRLYWYRQTLGQGPEFLTYFQNEAQLEKSRLLSDRFSAERPKGSFSTLEIQRTEQGDSAMYLCASSSGVEKLFFGSGTQLSVL.

The chain carries TRBV6-5 and TRBJ1-6, with 8 bases that match TRBD1. Germline CDR1 is MNHEY and CDR2 is SVGAGI. V was pared by 0 bases and J by 10 bases, with 8 bases of the junction left unmatched. The CDR3 has 16 amino acids. In DNA, the CDR3 is TGTGCCAGCAGTTACTCCAGACAGGGGAGAAGCTCACCCCTCCACTTT. Protein product: CASSYSRQGRSSPLHF.

The V call is TRBV19, the J call TRBJ2-5; tentatively, D is TRBD2 (5 bases). Germline V gene sequence: CDR1 LNHDA, CDR2 SQIVND (reference sequence). With 5 bases removed from V and 5 bases from J, the gap between germline ends came to 12 bases. The CDR3 totals 13 residues. The CDR3 region has the DNA TGTGCCAGTAGTGAAGGAGGTCTGGAGACCCAGTACTTC. This sequence encodes CASSEGGLETQYF.

The chain has TRBV7-9 and TRBJ1-1, with TRBD1 identical over 8 bases. The CDR3 runs 15 residues. CDR1 is SEHNR, CDR2 FQNEAQ, per germline (reference sequence). The V segment lost 1 base and the J segment 5 bases; nucleotides outside the gene matches: 6. CDR3 amino acids: CASSLGQGARTEAFF. Here the CDR3 DNA reads TGTGCCAGCAGCTTAGGGCAGGGGGCGCGTACTGAAGCTTTCTTT.

The CDR3 reads CASSLDRAGANVLTF. The CDR3 nucleotides read TGTGCCAGCAGCTTAGATCGAGCTGGGGCCAACGTCCTGACTTTC. The chain recombines TRBV7-9 with TRBJ2-6, with unresolved D. Looked up from germline, CDR1 is SEHNR and CDR2 is FQNEAQ (reference sequence). V was shortened by 1 base and J by 2 bases, with 6 bases between the two germline ends. The CDR3 sequence is 15 residues long.